This entry lists 30 T cell receptor beta chains sequenced from one sample in a study of OX40 agonist ivuxolimab in advanced cancers. TCRdb's copy holds only in-frame clones and misses some; the assay was immunoSEQ multiplex PCR. In the table there are 80,000 or so clones, around four fifths of which are singletons. The source was CD4+ or CD8+ T cells sorted from blood, collected in a trial of the OX40 agonist ivuxolimab. The source of these receptors is an adult with an advanced solid tumor such as melanoma, head and neck, liver or kidney cancer.

The chain is built from TRBV5-1 and TRBJ2-2; 7 bases match TRBD2. The ends lost 4 bases at V and 4 bases at J; junction bases unmatched: 10. Germline V CDR1 and CDR2: SGHRS, YFSETQ. The CDR3 sequence is 16 residues long. The CDR3 loop is CASSGGTGTITGELFF. The CDR3 nucleotides read TGCGCCAGCAGCGGAGGGACCGGGACTATCACCGGGGAGCTGTTTTTT.

The V and J genes are TRBV4-1 and TRBJ1-1; 10 bases map to TRBD1. V trimming: 3 bases; J trimming: 1 base; junction bases outside the gene matches: 5. The CDR3 runs 16 residues. In germline, CDR1 is MGHRA, CDR2 YSYEKL. The CDR3 coding sequence is TGCGCCAGCAGCCAGGGGGGACAGGGGCCGAACACTGAAGCTTTCTTT. It codes for CASSQGGQGPNTEAFF.

This clone was seen a handful of times. The gene calls are TRBV9 and TRBJ1-1, with a weak D call TRBD1 (6 bases). This CDR3 comprises 14 residues. Germline-derived CDR1 and CDR2 are SGDLS and YYNGEE. V lost 3 bases to trimming and J lost 5 bases, with 14 bases between them. The CDR3 spells CASSANRERTEAFF. CDR3 nucleotides: TGTGCCAGCAGCGCCAACAGGGAGCGGACTGAAGCTTTCTTT.

The chain carries TRBV25-1 and TRBJ2-1; possible D gene TRBD1, 6 bases. Trimming cost V 3 bases and J 6 bases, with 15 bases left between them. Germline-derived CDR1 and CDR2 are MGHDK and SYGVNS. The length of the CDR3 is 15 residues. CDR3 sequence: CASSEEGGESNEQFF. In DNA form, the CDR3 reads TGTGCCAGCAGTGAGGAAGGGGGTGAAAGCAATGAGCAGTTCTTC.

The chain uses TRBV5-1 and TRBJ2-1, with 9 bases fitting TRBD1. The J segment lost 4 bases and the V segment lost 5 bases, leaving 13 bases of the junction unmatched. This CDR3 spans 17 amino acids. Germline V gene lookup returns CDR1 SGHRS and CDR2 YFSETQ. The CDR3 nucleotides are TGCGCCAGCAGGGAGGAGTTAGGGACAGGGAGATACAATGAGCAGTTCTTC. Translated: CASREELGTGRYNEQFF. Looking up the rest from reference TRBV5-1 and TRBJ2-1 gives the full variable domain: KAGVTQTPRYLIKTRGQQVTLSCSPISGHRSVSWYQQTPGQGLQFLFEYFSETQRNKGNFPGRFSGRQFSNSRSEMNVSTLELGDSALYLCASREELGTGRYNEQFFGPGTRLTVL.

The chain combines TRBV5-1 with TRBJ2-3, with 13 bases matching TRBD2. Germline loops: CDR1 SGHRS, CDR2 YFSETQ. V lost 4 bases, J lost 2 bases, and 10 bases stayed unmatched. This CDR3 is built from 18 residues. CDR3 region: CASSANAGTSGITDTQYF. The CDR3 nucleotides are TGCGCCAGCAGCGCCAACGCCGGGACTAGCGGGATCACAGATACGCAGTATTTT.

The chain carries TRBV6-4 and TRBJ2-3, with D maybe TRBD1 (8 bases). The CDR3 sequence is 14 residues long. V lost 6 bases and J 4 bases, leaving 14 bases between the germline ends. Germline assignment: CDR1 MRHNA and CDR2 SNTAGT. CDR3 DNA: TGTGCCAGCAGGGTACAGGGGGGGGCAGATACGCAGTATTTT. Translating it yields CASRVQGGADTQYF.

V gene TRBV19 combines with J gene TRBJ2-3; D perhaps matches TRBD2 (6 bases). The CDR3 totals 17 residues. CDR1 and CDR2 from the germline V gene are LNHDA and SQIVND (reference sequence). V was pared by 5 bases and J by 4 bases, with 22 bases between. As DNA, the CDR3 is TGTGCCAGTAGTGAGGTGCGGGGAACAGTTGGGGCAGATACGCAGTATTTT. Residues: CASSEVRGTVGADTQYF.

This rearrangement joins TRBV10-3 to TRBJ1-6, with TRBD1 matching 8 bases. CDR3 length: 14 residues. Trimming took 7 bases from V and 9 from J; bases not matched to a gene: 8. Germline loops: CDR1 ENHRY, CDR2 SYGVKD. The chain's CDR3 is CAITNDRGPSPLHF. The CDR3 bases are TGTGCCATCACCAACGACAGGGGCCCTTCACCCCTCCACTTT.

The chain is built from TRBV7-9 and TRBJ2-7; D may be TRBD1 or TRBD2 (6 bases each). V lost 4 bases, J lost 1 base, and 11 bases lay in between. Per germline, CDR1 SEHNR and CDR2 FQNEAQ (reference sequence). The CDR3 runs to 14 residues. The CDR3 reads CASSYGGTSYEQYF. CDR3 sequence (DNA): TGTGCCAGCAGCTACGGGGGCACGTCCTACGAGCAGTACTTC. Supplemented by reference TRBV7-9 and TRBJ2-7, the full variable domain reads DTGVSQNPRHKITKRGQNVTFRCDPISEHNRLYWYRQTLGQGPEFLTYFQNEAQLEKSRLLSDRFSAERPKGSFSTLEIQRTEQGDSAMYLCASSYGGTSYEQYFGPGTRLTVT.

This rearrangement joins TRBV9 to TRBJ2-4, with D perhaps matching TRBD2 (5 bases). Germline CDR1 SGDLS, CDR2 YYNGEE. The germline V and J ends were trimmed by 4 bases and 0 bases, with 14 bases remaining between them. This CDR3 is 16 amino acids long. As DNA, the CDR3 is TGTGCCAGCAGCCTTCCGGACGGGGTAGCCAAAAACATTCAGTACTTC. It encodes CASSLPDGVAKNIQYF.

This clone has just a few counts. This sequence joins TRBV19 and TRBJ1-2, with D tentatively TRBD1 (6 bases). Trimming removed 7 bases at V and 5 bases at J, with 17 bases between. Germline assignment: CDR1 LNHDA and CDR2 SQIVND (reference sequence). This CDR3 is built from 14 residues. The CDR3 bases are TGTGCCAGTACCGAATTGACAGGCCGATATGGCTACACCTTC. This sequence encodes CASTELTGRYGYTF.

This chain links TRBV30 with TRBJ2-1; D is possibly TRBD1 (5 bases). The CDR3 is 13 residues long. CDR1 and CDR2 from the germline V gene are GTSNPN and SVGIG (reference sequence). V was trimmed by 3 bases and J by 11 bases, leaving 17 bases between them. The CDR3 protein is CAWSPSKGLQQFF. The CDR3 DNA reads TGTGCCTGGAGCCCTTCGAAGGGGCTGCAGCAGTTCTTC.

This chain joins TRBV7-2 and TRBJ2-1; D possibly corresponds to TRBD2 (5 bases). The CDR3 runs 15 residues. Germline-derived CDR1 and CDR2 are SGHTA and FQGNSA. V lost 0 bases to trimming and J lost 0 bases, with 6 bases between them. CDR3 nucleotide sequence: TGTGCCAGCAGCTTAGCGGGGAGCTCCTACAATGAGCAGTTCTTC. Translated, it gives CASSLAGSSYNEQFF.

The V call is TRBV11-3, the J call TRBJ2-1, with TRBD2 matching 9 bases. This CDR3 has 15 amino acids. Germline V lookup: CDR1 SGHNT, CDR2 YENEEA. The V and J ends lost 3 bases and 2 bases, in that order; junction bases with no gene match: 2. CDR3 in DNA: TGTGCCAGCAGCTTGGTAGCGGGGGCCTACAATGAGCAGTTCTTC. Translating gives CASSLVAGAYNEQFF.

The CDR3, as DNA: TGTGCCAGCAGTCCCCTTATAGCGGGAGGCCACAATGAGCAGTTCTTC. Translating gives CASSPLIAGGHNEQFF. The genes are TRBV28 and TRBJ2-1, with 10 bases that match TRBD2. CDR3 size: 16 residues. Per germline, CDR1 MDHEN and CDR2 SYDVKM. V gave up 5 bases and J gave up 5 bases; unmatched junction bases: 9.

There are a few counts of this clone. The chain links TRBV5-1 to TRBJ1-3; tentative D call: TRBD1 (5 bases). Between the trimmed V and J ends, which lost 4 bases and 4 bases, there was a span of 18 bases. Germline lookup yields CDR1 SGHRS and CDR2 YFSETQ. The CDR3 runs to 16 residues. In DNA, the CDR3 is TGCGCCAGCAGCGGGCTTACAGGATACGGCGGAAACACCATATATTTT. As protein: CASSGLTGYGGNTIYF.

The rearrangement uses TRBV5-4 and TRBJ2-3; D not certain. This CDR3 spans 13 amino acids. V lost 4 bases, J lost 2 bases, and 8 bases lay in between. Germline CDR1 is SGHNT and CDR2 is YYREEE (reference sequence). This CDR3 is CASSPWSTDTQYF. For the CDR3, the DNA is TGTGCCAGCAGCCCCTGGTCCACAGATACGCAGTATTTT.

This rearrangement joins TRBV19 to TRBJ1-6, with D uncertain. The CDR3 covers 17 residues. Trimming removed 5 bases from V and 3 bases from J, with 17 bases in between. The V gene's germline CDR1 is LNHDA and CDR2 SQIVND (reference sequence). The CDR3 nucleotides are TGTGCCAGTAGTGCCTACAGTGGAGTAAGCTATAATTCACCCCTCCACTTT. Residues: CASSAYSGVSYNSPLHF.

This chain links TRBV20-1 with TRBJ2-7; D uncertain. The CDR3 has 10 amino acids. The germline V gene has CDR1 DFQATT and CDR2 SNEGSKA (reference sequence). With 6 bases removed from V and 4 bases from J, the gap between germline ends came to 7 bases. For the CDR3, the DNA is TGCAGTGCCACCGTATACGAGCAGTACTTC. Amino acid sequence: CSATVYEQYF.

V and J are TRBV11-2 and TRBJ2-5, with D possibly TRBD1 on 6 matching bases. The CDR3 totals 14 residues. CDR1 SGHAT and CDR2 FQNNGV come from the germline V gene. Trimming shortened V by 5 bases and J by 5 bases, and 15 bases separated the two germline ends. The CDR3 nucleotides read TGTGCCAGCAGCCAAAGGGGGACGGTCGAGACCCAGTACTTC. Translated: CASSQRGTVETQYF.

The chain combines TRBV15 with TRBJ1-5; TRBD1 aligns across 7 bases. The CDR3 is 15 residues long. Looked up from germline, CDR1 is LNHNV and CDR2 is YYDKDF (reference sequence). V lost 2 bases and J lost 7; bases outside the gene matches: 8. CDR3 DNA sequence: TGTGCCACCAGCAGACCGACAGGGAATTTGCAGCCCCAGCATTTT. This translates into CATSRPTGNLQPQHF.

The gene calls are TRBV5-1 and TRBJ2-1, with 10 bases that match TRBD2. Trimming took 7 bases from V and 1 from J; bases not matched to a gene: 5. Germline V gene lookup returns CDR1 SGHRS and CDR2 YFSETQ. The CDR3 runs to 15 residues. CDR3 in DNA: TGCGCCAGCGCCCCTAGCGGGAGTTCCTACAATGAGCAGTTCTTC. Amino acids: CASAPSGSSYNEQFF.

The chain carries TRBV6-1 and TRBJ1-5; D possibly corresponds to TRBD1 (5 bases). Germline loops: CDR1 MNHNS, CDR2 SASEGT. Trimming took 9 bases from V and 9 from J, leaving 21 bases between them. CDR3 size: 14 residues. CDR3 nucleotides: TGTGCCAGTATCCCTGGGTGGGGCGCTGGGCCCCAGCATTTT. It specifies CASIPGWGAGPQHF.

The chain links TRBV11-3 to TRBJ2-5, with 9 bases aligning to TRBD2. There are 16 residues in the CDR3. V shed 5 bases and J 1 base; nucleotides not matched to a gene: 8. From germline, CDR1 is SGHNT and CDR2 YENEEA. DNA for the CDR3: TGTGCCAGCAGCCCGGGGGCTAGCGGGGCCCAAGAGACCCAGTACTTC. Its protein is CASSPGASGAQETQYF.

The chain links TRBV11-2 to TRBJ1-5; the match to TRBD1 covers 7 bases. The germline gives CDR1 SGHAT, CDR2 FQNNGV. The length of the CDR3 is 14 residues. V shed 5 bases and J 2 bases; nucleotides not matched to a gene: 3. The CDR3 region is CASSPTGGNQPQHF. CDR3 sequence (DNA): TGTGCCAGCAGCCCTACAGGGGGCAATCAGCCCCAGCATTTT.

This clone was counted once. V and J are TRBV5-1 and TRBJ1-3; 10 bases align to TRBD1. After removal of 4 bases from V and 4 bases from J, the junction contained 5 bases not matched to a gene. The CDR3 has 15 amino acids. CDR1 and CDR2 (germline): SGHRS, YFSETQ. CDR3 sequence: CASSPDRGRGNTIYF. The CDR3 region has the DNA TGCGCCAGCAGCCCTGACAGGGGGCGCGGAAACACCATATATTTT.

This chain links TRBV6-5 with TRBJ1-3, with D possibly being TRBD1 (5 bases). V was cut by 8 bases and J by 0 bases, with 11 bases left in between. Germline CDR1 is MNHEY and CDR2 is SVGAGI. The CDR3 is made up of 14 amino acids. The CDR3 nucleotides are TGTGCCAGCTTCGAGGGGACCTCTGGAAACACCATATATTTT. This encodes CASFEGTSGNTIYF.

The chain recombines TRBV7-2 with TRBJ2-7; TRBD2 agrees at 8 bases. Germline CDR1 and CDR2: SGHTA and FQGNSA. The CDR3 extends over 15 amino acids. Germline trimming cut 4 bases from V and 0 bases from J; bases unmatched to any gene: 5. Written as DNA, the CDR3 is TGTGCCAGCAGCTCCTCCAGCGGGAGCTCCTACGAGCAGTACTTC. Residues: CASSSSSGSSYEQYF.

The chain carries TRBV7-2 and TRBJ2-7; D is unresolved. V was shortened by 3 bases and J by 6 bases, with 12 bases between the two germline ends. From germline, CDR1 is SGHTA and CDR2 FQGNSA. The CDR3 runs 13 residues. The chain's CDR3 is CASSFQVFVEQYF. In DNA form, the CDR3 reads TGTGCCAGCAGCTTCCAAGTGTTTGTCGAGCAGTACTTC.